This TCR beta chain was recorded in a study of T cells in pancreatic ductal adenocarcinoma. A remark on this clone: What it binds is not known.

General study points: Tumor-versus-blood clonality comparisons may be biased toward lower tumor diversity. No significant tumor-blood clonality difference; means were about 0.1 and 0.065. The resected cohort was biased toward the minority with early-stage disease.

Selected pancreatic ductal adenocarcinoma patients had undergone surgery without neoadjuvant therapy. Repertoires were generated with immunoSEQ multiplex PCR, while TCRdb's copy carries only in-frame clones and drops some. Seen here are roughly 31,000 clones, approximately 94% observed once, and the top ten hold roughly 2%. Germline CDR1 is MDHEN and CDR2 is SYDVKM. This CDR3 has 14 amino acids. V was trimmed by 6 bases and J by 6 bases, leaving 17 bases between them. V is TRBV28 and J is TRBJ1-2; D not certain. The sample comprised PBMCs. The TCR originated in a human donor with pancreatic ductal adenocarcinoma. The CDR3, as DNA: TGTGCCAGCAGCACCCCCGGGTCCGGCGATGGCTACACCTTC. Translating it yields CASSTPGSGDGYTF.